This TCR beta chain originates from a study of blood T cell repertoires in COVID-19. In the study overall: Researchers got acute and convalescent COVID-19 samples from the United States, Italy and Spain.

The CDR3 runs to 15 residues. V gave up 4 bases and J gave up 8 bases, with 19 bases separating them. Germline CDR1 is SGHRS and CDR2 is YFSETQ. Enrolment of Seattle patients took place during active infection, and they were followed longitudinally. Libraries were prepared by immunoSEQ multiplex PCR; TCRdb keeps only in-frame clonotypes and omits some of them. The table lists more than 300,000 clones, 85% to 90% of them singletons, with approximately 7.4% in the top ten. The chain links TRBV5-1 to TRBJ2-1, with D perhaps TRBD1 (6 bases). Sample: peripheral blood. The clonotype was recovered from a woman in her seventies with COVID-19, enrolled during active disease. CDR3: CASSTGTGGIDEQFF. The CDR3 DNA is TGCGCCAGCAGCACAGGGACGGGTGGGATTGATGAGCAGTTCTTC.